These 24 T cell receptor beta chains came from one sample sequenced in a study of Graves' ophthalmopathy and Graves' hyperthyroidism. Investigators amplified TCR beta CDR3 regions from RNA transcripts. HTBI primers served in a first-round RT-PCR, which a second-round multiplex PCR followed. TCRdb ran MiXCR on the multiplex PCR reads and lists one entry per CDR3 protein. The sample shows about 550,000 distinct CDR3 sequences, under 45% of them seen only once. Sequencing used peripheral blood or thyroid tissue (not recorded which). The receptors originated from an adult man with Graves' hyperthyroidism.

This clonotype was detected many times. The chain links TRBV20-1 to TRBJ2-7; TRBD2 might be the D (6 bases). Germline CDR1 is DFQATT and CDR2 is SNEGSKA (reference sequence). The V end was cut by 0 bases, the J end by 5 bases, with 14 bases between. This CDR3 contains 14 residues. CDR3 DNA sequence: TGCAGTGCTAGAGATCGCGGAGGGTATCACGAGCAGTACTTC. Translating it yields CSARDRGGYHEQYF.

This clonotype has ten or more counts. J is TRBJ2-5 and V is TRBV6-5; 8 nucleotides line up with TRBD2. The ends lost 6 bases at V and 5 bases at J; junction bases unmatched: 8. The CDR3 has 14 amino acids. Germline values: CDR1 MNHEY, CDR2 SVGAGI. The CDR3 sequence: CASRSPGGRETQYF. CDR3 sequence (DNA): TGTGCCAGCAGGTCCCCGGGGGGGCGGGAGACCCAGTACTTC.

This clonotype was counted at least ten times. The chain carries TRBV29-1 and TRBJ1-2; a weak D match, TRBD1 (6 bases). The CDR3 loop spans 14 amino acids. Germline V CDR1 and CDR2: SQVTM, ANQGSEA. Trimming stripped 4 bases from V and 0 bases from J, with 12 bases between. CDR3 nucleotides: TGCAGCGTTGGAACAGGGCAAACTAACTATGGCTACACCTTC. Translated: CSVGTGQTNYGYTF.

Turning to this clonotype: The junction does not match germline at one end; this may be a read error. The rearrangement joins TRBV12-3 or TRBV12-4 to TRBJ2-5; 16 positions match TRBD2. The J call is uncertain, as TRBJ2-1 better fits the DNA end. The CDR3 covers 17 residues. This CDR3 is CATSEGTSGGASYEQFF. In nucleotides, the CDR3 is TGTGCCACCAGTGAGGGGACTAGCGGGGGGGCCAGTTATGAGCAGTTCTTC.

CDR3 sequence: CSLRGGEQYF. The CDR3 nucleotides read TGCAGCCTCAGGGGTGGCGAGCAGTACTTC. The chain links TRBV29-1 to TRBJ2-7; possible D gene TRBD1, 6 bases. Germline-derived CDR1 and CDR2 are SQVTM and ANQGSEA. The length of the CDR3 is 10 residues. Between the trimmed V and J ends, which lost 8 bases and 6 bases, there was a span of 11 bases.

The V call is TRBV19, the J call TRBJ2-5; possibly TRBD1 or TRBD2 for D (5 bases each). Trimming cost V 5 bases and J 1 base, with 14 bases left between them. The germline CDR1 and CDR2 sequences are LNHDA and SQIVND (reference sequence). This CDR3 contains 15 residues. In nucleotides, the CDR3 is TGTGCCAGTAGTTCCAGGGAGATCTTCCAAGAGACCCAGTACTTC. It codes for CASSSREIFQETQYF.

This clonotype has a handful of counts. This chain links TRBV3-1 with TRBJ1-2; D is perhaps TRBD1 (5 bases). V shed 6 bases and J shed 6 bases, with 17 bases lying between them. This CDR3 contains 14 residues. Germline V gives CDR1 LGHDT, CDR2 YNNKEL (reference sequence). CDR3 region: CASRSAGQGHGYTF. The CDR3 DNA is TGTGCCAGCAGGTCCGCTGGGCAGGGCCATGGCTACACCTTC.

This clonotype was recorded at least ten times. This chain links TRBV10-1 with TRBJ1-1; D gene uncertain. The V and J ends lost 0 bases and 3 bases respectively, with 17 bases between them. CDR3 size: 17 residues. Germline CDR1 and CDR2: WNHNN and SYGVQD (reference sequence). The CDR3 DNA is TGCGCCAGCAGTGAGTCCCTTATCGGGGAAGACCACACTGAAGCTTTCTTT. Translation: CASSESLIGEDHTEAFF.

The chain carries TRBV25-1 and TRBJ1-2; D may be TRBD1 (5 bases). CDR3 length: 13 amino acids. Germline CDR1 and CDR2: MGHDK and SYGVNS. Trimming pared 8 bases from V and 2 bases from J, leaving 12 bases between. The CDR3: CASVEPGNYGYTF. The CDR3, as DNA: TGTGCCAGCGTTGAACCAGGGAACTATGGCTACACCTTC.

This clonotype occurred many times. The J gene is TRBJ2-5, the V gene TRBV7-2, with 13 positions matching TRBD2. V was clipped by 6 bases and J by 4 bases; unmatched bases: 8. CDR1 and CDR2 (germline): SGHTA, FQGNSA. The CDR3 spans 16 residues. The DNA of the CDR3 is TGTGCCAGCAGTGAGCGACTAGCGGGAGGAGGAGAGACCCAGTACTTC. Protein product: CASSERLAGGGETQYF. The full variable domain, with the rest looked up from reference TRBV7-2 and TRBJ2-5, is GAGVSQSPSNKVTEKGKDVELRCDPISGHTALYWYRQSLGQGLEFLIYFQGNSAPDKSGLPSDRFSAERTGGSVSTLTIQRTQQEDSAVYLCASSERLAGGGETQYFGPGTRLLVL.

As concerns this clonotype: This could be a read error, since a much larger clone is one nucleotide away. The rearrangement uses TRBV6-5 and TRBJ1-6; no clear D gene. This CDR3 comprises 15 residues. CDR1 MNHEY and CDR2 SVGAGI come from the germline V gene. The CDR3 sequence: CAISYSSWDASPLHF. For the CDR3, the DNA is TGTGCCATCAGTTACTCGAGCTGGGATGCTTCACCCCTCCACTTT.

The genes are TRBV7-3 and TRBJ2-5, with 9 bases that match TRBD2. The CDR3 length is 15 residues. J lost 2 bases, V lost 3 bases, and 4 bases had no gene match. CDR1 is SGHTA and CDR2 is FQGTGA in the germline V gene. The CDR3 sequence: CASSLGLALQETQYF. The CDR3 DNA reads as TGTGCCAGCAGCTTGGGACTAGCTCTTCAAGAGACCCAGTACTTC.

Ten or more counts support this clonotype. The chain has TRBV20-1 and TRBJ1-1; D remains unclear. Looked up from germline, CDR1 is DFQATT and CDR2 is SNEGSKA (reference sequence). V lost 3 bases to trimming and J lost 8 bases, with 13 bases between them. There are 12 residues in the CDR3. The CDR3 is CSASPGHLEAFF. CDR3 nucleotide sequence: TGCAGTGCTAGTCCAGGCCATCTGGAAGCTTTCTTT.

On this clonotype itself: Possible read error: a much larger clone is one base away. The rearrangement links TRBV6-5 to TRBJ1-5; D gene uncertain. This CDR3 comprises 13 residues. The V gene lost 5 bases and the J gene lost 1 base, with 6 bases spanning the gap. The germline CDR1 and CDR2 sequences are MNHEY and SVGAGI. The chain's CDR3 is CASSDESNQPQHF. The DNA of the CDR3 is TGTGCCAGCAGTGATGAGAGCAATCAGCCCCAGCATTTT.

V usage is TRBV24-1 and J usage is TRBJ2-7, with D possibly being TRBD1 or TRBD2 (6 bases each). The CDR3 runs 16 residues. Germline lookup yields CDR1 KGHDR and CDR2 SFDVKD. V was clipped by 5 bases and J by 6 bases, with 22 bases between them. The CDR3 bases are TGTGCCACCAGTGCGGGCCAGACCGGGGGCTTCAGCGAGCAGTACTTC. Its protein is CATSAGQTGGFSEQYF.

Note on this clonotype: A far larger clone is one nucleotide away, so this likely arose from a read error. CDR3 amino acids: CANSTTGELFF. The CDR3 DNA follows: TGCGCCAACAGCACCACCGGGGAGCTGTTTTTT. The chain is built from TRBV5-1 and TRBJ2-2; D gene uncertain. Germline V gene sequence: CDR1 SGHRS, CDR2 YFSETQ. CDR3 length: 11 residues.

The table lists this clonotype with a few counts. This sequence joins TRBV5-1 and TRBJ1-1; 11 bases fit TRBD1. The CDR3 totals 18 residues. The V gene's germline CDR1 is SGHRS and CDR2 YFSETQ. The V segment lost 3 bases and the J segment 0 bases; nucleotides outside the gene matches: 10. The CDR3 is CASSSRTGGGPMNTEAFF. CDR3 sequence (DNA): TGCGCCAGCAGCTCAAGGACAGGGGGCGGACCTATGAACACTGAAGCTTTCTTT.

The J gene is TRBJ2-7, the V gene TRBV4-1; TRBD1 aligns across 7 bases. CDR3 length: 15 residues. Germline-derived CDR1 and CDR2 are MGHRA and YSYEKL. Losses at the gene ends were 2 bases for V and 4 bases for J; bases not matched to a gene: 8. CDR3 sequence reads: CASSQLVGQPYEQYF. CDR3 coding DNA: TGCGCCAGCAGCCAACTGGTGGGACAGCCATACGAGCAGTACTTC.

Note on this clonotype: A much larger clone lies a single base off, so this may be a read error. This rearrangement joins TRBV5-1 to TRBJ2-2; D is possibly TRBD2 (6 bases). This CDR3 is built from 13 residues. Germline V lookup: CDR1 SGHRS, CDR2 YFSETQ. The CDR3: CASSPSNTGGLFF. Here the CDR3 DNA reads TGCGCCAGCAGCCCCTCGAACACCGGGGGGCTGTTTTTT.

The rearrangement links TRBV12-5 to TRBJ1-5, with a weak D call TRBD1 (5 bases). CDR3 length equals 14 residues. V lost 6 bases, J lost 5 bases, and 14 bases lay in between. The germline V gene has CDR1 LGHNT and CDR2 FRNRAP. The CDR3: CASGSTGADQPQHF. The CDR3 DNA sequence: TGTGCTAGTGGCTCCACAGGCGCAGATCAGCCCCAGCATTTT.

This clonotype has at least ten counts. The chain has TRBV20-1 and TRBJ1-2, with 10 bases matching TRBD1. This CDR3 is built from 15 residues. Trimming cost V 3 bases and J 6 bases; bases outside gene matches: 10. The germline gives CDR1 DFQATT, CDR2 SNEGSKA (reference sequence). CDR3 residues: CSASPEDRGSHGYTF. In DNA, the CDR3 is TGCAGTGCTAGCCCCGAGGACAGGGGGTCGCATGGCTACACCTTC.

For this clonotype: This probably arose from a read error, given a far larger clone one base away. V and J are TRBV7-9 and TRBJ2-2, with unresolved D. In germline, CDR1 is SEHNR, CDR2 FQNEAQ (reference sequence). The CDR3 contains 13 residues. The CDR3 DNA follows: TGTGCCGGCAGCTTAAGTGGAACCGGGGAGCTGTTTTTT. This encodes CAGSLSGTGELFF.

This clonotype has only a few counts. Mismatch with germline at one junction end may stem from a read error. The rearrangement links TRBV27 to TRBJ2-7; D is unresolved. Germline V lookup: CDR1 MNHEY, CDR2 SMNVEV (reference sequence). The CDR3 is 14 amino acids. CDR3 coding DNA: TGTGCCAGCAGTTTAAAAGCACTTTCCTCCGAGCAGTACTTC. Translating it yields CASSLKALSSEQYF.

Turning to this clonotype: An end of the junction does not agree with germline; a read error may underlie this. The chain links TRBV6-6 to TRBJ2-2, with D possibly TRBD2 on 5 matching bases. Looked up from germline, CDR1 is MNHNY and CDR2 is SVGAGI (reference sequence). The CDR3 covers 12 residues. The CDR3 DNA follows: TGTGCCAGCAGTTTAGGCACCGGGGAGCTGCTTTTT. It codes for CASSLGTGELLF.